This T cell receptor beta chain was documented in a study of cytomegalovirus exposure and HLA in healthy donors. Study-wide points: Several of the most significant clusters appeared, in a later analysis, to be linked to common viral pathogens. TCR beta V- and J-gene trimming was later associated with a missense DCLRE1C variant.

As to this clone: Its antigen remains unknown. At one end, the junction sequence differs from germline, possibly due to a read error.

Primers included in the PCR were 60 Vbeta and 13 Jbeta primers. Sequencing was performed with immunoSEQ multiplex PCR; in TCRdb, only in-frame clones are kept and a portion is missing. This sample has around 150,000 clones, with approximately 78% found just once. Germline V gene sequence: CDR1 LNHNV, CDR2 YYDKDF (reference sequence). The CDR3 extends over 13 amino acids. Healthy bone marrow donors supplied every sample. The sample was PBMCs. The genes are TRBV15 and TRBJ1-3; D not certain. The TCR comes from a woman in her thirties in good health and CMV-seropositive. CDR3 residues: CATSRDLVDRPSF. The DNA of the CDR3 is TGTGCCACCAGCAGAGATCTAGTCGACCGACCCTCTTTT.